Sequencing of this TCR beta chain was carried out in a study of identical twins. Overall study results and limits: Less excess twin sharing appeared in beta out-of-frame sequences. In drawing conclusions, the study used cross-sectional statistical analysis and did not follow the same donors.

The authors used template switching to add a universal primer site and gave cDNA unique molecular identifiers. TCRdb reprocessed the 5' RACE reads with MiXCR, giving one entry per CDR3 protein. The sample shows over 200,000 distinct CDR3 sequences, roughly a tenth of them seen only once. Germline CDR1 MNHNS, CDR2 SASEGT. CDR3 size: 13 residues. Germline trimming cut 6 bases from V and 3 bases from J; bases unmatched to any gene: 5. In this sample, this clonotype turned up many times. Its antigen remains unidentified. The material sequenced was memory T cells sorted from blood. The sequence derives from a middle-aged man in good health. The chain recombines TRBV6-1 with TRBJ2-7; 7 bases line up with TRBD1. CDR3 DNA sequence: TGTGCCAGCAGCCGGGACAGCCTCTACGAGCAGTACTTC. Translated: CASSRDSLYEQYF.